This TCR beta chain came from a study of spatial heterogeneity in lung cancer. The sample's time point: sample taken at primary tumor resection. Unsorted tumor, nontumor lung tissue or cryopreserved PBMC supplied the whole RNA. This clonotype qualifies as medium-sized. Its antigen is not identified. Each molecule of TCR cDNA was tagged with one unique molecular identifier. TCRdb analysed the 5' RACE reads with MiXCR anew, one entry per CDR3 protein. This table has almost 7,000 distinct CDR3 sequences, around an eighth appearing once. The study's findings and limits: Alpha chain coverage of tumor T cells was estimated at about 6.3%, and beta chain coverage at about 13%. Nonsynonymous mutation counts, ubiquitous and regional, were tracked by the respective counts of ubiquitous and regional expanded TCRs. The study found that expanded intratumoral alpha and beta TCR counts tracked tumor mutation counts.

The material sequenced was lung tumor tissue, taken at surgery. The TCR sequence derives from a male donor with early-stage non-small cell lung cancer.

DNA of the CDR3: TGTGCCAGCAGCCAAGAATCTAGAGGCCAAGAGACCCAGTACTTC. This codes for CASSQESRGQETQYF. The chain carries TRBV3-1 and TRBJ2-5, with D unclear. Germline-derived CDR1 and CDR2 are LGHDT and YNNKEL (reference sequence). Trimming took off 0 bases at V and 1 base at J, with 9 bases between the two ends. This CDR3 is 15 amino acids long.